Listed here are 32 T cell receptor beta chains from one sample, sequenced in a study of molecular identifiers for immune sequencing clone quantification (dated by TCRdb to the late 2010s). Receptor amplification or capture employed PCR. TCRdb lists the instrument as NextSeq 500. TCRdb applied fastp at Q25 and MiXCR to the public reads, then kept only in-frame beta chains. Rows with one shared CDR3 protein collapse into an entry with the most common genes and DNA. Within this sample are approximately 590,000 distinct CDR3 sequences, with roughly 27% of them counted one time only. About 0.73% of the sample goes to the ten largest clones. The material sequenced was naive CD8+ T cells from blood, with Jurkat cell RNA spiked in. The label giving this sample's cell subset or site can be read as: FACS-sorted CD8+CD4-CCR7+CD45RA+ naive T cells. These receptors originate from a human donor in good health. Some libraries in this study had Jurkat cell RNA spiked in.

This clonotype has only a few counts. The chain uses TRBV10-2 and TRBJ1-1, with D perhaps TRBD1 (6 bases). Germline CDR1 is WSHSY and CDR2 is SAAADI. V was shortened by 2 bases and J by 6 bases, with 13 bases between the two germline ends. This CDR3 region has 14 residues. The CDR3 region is CASSEGRGSSEAFF. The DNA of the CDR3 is TGCGCCAGCAGTGAGGGCAGGGGCTCGTCTGAAGCTTTCTTT.

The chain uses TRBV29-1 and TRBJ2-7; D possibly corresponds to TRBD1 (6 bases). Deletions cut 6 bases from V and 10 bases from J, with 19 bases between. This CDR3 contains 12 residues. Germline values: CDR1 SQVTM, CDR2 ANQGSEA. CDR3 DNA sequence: TGCAGCGTCCCGGGGACAACCTACAAACAGTACTTC. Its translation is CSVPGTTYKQYF.

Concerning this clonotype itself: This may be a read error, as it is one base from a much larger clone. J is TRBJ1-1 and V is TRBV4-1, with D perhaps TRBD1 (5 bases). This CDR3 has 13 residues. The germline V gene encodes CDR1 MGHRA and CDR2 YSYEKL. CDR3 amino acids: CASNSQGGTEASF. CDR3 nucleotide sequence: TGCGCCAGCAACTCCCAGGGAGGCACTGAAGCTTCCTTT.

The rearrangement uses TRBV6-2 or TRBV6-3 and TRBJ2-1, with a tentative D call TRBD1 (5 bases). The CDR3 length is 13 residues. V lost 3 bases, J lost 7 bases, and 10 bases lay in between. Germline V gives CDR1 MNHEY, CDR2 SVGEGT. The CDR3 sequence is CASSYQGMNEQFF. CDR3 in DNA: TGTGCCAGCAGTTATCAGGGTATGAATGAGCAGTTCTTC.

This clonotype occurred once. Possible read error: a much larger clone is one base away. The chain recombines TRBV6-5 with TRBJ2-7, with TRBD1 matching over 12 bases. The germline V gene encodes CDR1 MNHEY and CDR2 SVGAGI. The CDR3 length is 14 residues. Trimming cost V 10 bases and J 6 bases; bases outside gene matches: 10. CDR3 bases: TGTGCCAACACAATGGGGACAGGGGGCTCCGAGCAGTACTTC. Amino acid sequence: CANTMGTGGSEQYF.

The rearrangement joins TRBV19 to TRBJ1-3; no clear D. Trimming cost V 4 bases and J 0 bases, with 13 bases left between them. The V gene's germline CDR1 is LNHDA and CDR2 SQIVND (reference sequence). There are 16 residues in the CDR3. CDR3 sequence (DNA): TGTGCCAGTAGTACTCCGAGGTTCCCCTCTGGAAACACCATATATTTT. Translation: CASSTPRFPSGNTIYF.

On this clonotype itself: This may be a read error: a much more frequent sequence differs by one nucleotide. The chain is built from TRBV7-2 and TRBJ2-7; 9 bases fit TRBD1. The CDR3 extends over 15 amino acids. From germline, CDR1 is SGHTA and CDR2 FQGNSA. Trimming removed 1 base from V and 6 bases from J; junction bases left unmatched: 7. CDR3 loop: CASSLVPGTGCEQYF. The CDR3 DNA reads TGTGCCAGCAGCTTAGTCCCCGGGACAGGGTGCGAGCAGTACTTC.

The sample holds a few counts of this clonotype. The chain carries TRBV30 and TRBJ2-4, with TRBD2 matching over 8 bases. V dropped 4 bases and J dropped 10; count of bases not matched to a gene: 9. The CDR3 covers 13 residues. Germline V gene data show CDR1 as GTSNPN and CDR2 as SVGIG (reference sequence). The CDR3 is CAWNLGLGTIQYF. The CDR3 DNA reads TGTGCCTGGAATTTGGGACTAGGTACAATTCAGTACTTC.

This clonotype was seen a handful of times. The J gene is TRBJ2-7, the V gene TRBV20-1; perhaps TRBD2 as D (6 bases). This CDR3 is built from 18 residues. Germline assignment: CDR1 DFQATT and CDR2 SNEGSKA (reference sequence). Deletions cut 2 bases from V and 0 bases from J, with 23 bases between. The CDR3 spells CSARNIGSSGSSSYEQYF. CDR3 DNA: TGCAGTGCTAGAAACATCGGAAGTAGCGGAAGTAGCTCCTACGAGCAGTACTTC.

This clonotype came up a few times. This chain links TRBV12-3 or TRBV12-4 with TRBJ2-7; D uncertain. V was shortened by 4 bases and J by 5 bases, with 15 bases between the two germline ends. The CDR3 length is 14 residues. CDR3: CASSSLAPADEQYF. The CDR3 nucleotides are TGTGCCAGCAGTTCGTTGGCCCCGGCGGACGAGCAGTACTTC.

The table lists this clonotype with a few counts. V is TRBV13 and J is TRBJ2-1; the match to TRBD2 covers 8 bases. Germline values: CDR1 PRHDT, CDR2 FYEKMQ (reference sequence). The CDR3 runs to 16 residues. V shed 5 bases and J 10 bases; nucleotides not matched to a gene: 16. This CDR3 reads CASSPEGLAGYFEQFF. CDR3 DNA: TGTGCCAGCAGCCCAGAAGGCCTAGCGGGTTACTTCGAGCAGTTCTTC.

DNA of the CDR3: TGTGCCAGCAGCAAACGGACAGGACAATCCTACAATGAGCAGTTCTTC. This translates into CASSKRTGQSYNEQFF. The chain has TRBV7-9 and TRBJ2-1; 7 bases line up with TRBD1. This CDR3 has 16 residues. In germline, CDR1 is SEHNR, CDR2 FQNEAQ (reference sequence). The J segment lost 1 base and the V segment lost 5 bases, leaving 8 bases of the junction unmatched.

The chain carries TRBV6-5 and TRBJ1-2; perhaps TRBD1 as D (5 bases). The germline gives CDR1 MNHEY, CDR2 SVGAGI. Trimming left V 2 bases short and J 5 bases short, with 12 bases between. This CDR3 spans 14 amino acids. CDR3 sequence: CASSYGGEIYGYTF. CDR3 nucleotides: TGTGCCAGCAGTTACGGGGGGGAAATATATGGCTACACCTTC.

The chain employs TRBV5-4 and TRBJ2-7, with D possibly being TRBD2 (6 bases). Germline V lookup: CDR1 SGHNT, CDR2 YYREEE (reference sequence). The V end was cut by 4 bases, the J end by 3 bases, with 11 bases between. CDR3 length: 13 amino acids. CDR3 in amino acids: CASSDGTFYEQYF. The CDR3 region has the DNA TGTGCCAGCAGCGACGGGACTTTCTACGAGCAGTACTTC.

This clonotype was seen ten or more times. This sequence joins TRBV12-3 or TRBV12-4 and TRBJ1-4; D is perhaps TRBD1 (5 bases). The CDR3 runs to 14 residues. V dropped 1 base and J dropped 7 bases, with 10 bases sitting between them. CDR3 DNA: TGTGCCAGCAGTTTAGGGGTCGGGGGTGAAAAACTGTTTTTT. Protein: CASSLGVGGEKLFF.

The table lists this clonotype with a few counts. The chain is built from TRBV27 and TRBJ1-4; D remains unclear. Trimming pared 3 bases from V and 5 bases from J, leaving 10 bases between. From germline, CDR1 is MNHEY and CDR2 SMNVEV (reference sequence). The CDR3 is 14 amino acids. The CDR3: CASSLLGNNEKLFF. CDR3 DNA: TGTGCCAGCAGTTTGTTGGGAAACAATGAAAAACTGTTTTTT.

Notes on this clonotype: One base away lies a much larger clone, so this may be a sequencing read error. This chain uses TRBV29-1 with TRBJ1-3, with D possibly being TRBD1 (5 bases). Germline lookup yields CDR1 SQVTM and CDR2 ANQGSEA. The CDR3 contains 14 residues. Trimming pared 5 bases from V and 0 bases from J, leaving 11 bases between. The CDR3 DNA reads TGCAGCGTTACGGGGCTTGACTCTGGAAACACCATATATTTT. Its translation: CSVTGLDSGNTIYF.

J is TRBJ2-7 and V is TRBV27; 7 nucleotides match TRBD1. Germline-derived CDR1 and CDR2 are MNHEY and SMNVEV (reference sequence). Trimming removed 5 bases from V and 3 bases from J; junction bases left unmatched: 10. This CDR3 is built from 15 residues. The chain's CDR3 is CASSTTGLGFYEQYF. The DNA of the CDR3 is TGTGCCAGCAGTACGACAGGGCTCGGGTTCTACGAGCAGTACTTC.

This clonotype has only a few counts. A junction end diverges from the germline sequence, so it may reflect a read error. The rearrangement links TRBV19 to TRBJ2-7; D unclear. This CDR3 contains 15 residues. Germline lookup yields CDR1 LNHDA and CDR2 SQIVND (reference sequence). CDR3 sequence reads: CASSMWSGTSYERYF. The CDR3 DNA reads TGTGCCAGTAGTATGTGGTCGGGTACGTCCTACGAGCGGTACTTC.

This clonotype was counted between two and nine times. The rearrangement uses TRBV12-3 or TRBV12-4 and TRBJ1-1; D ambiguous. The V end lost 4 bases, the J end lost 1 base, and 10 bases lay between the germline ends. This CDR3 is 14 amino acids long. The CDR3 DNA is TGTGCCAGCAGTTCAACAACCCGGAACACTGAAGCTTTCTTT. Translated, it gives CASSSTTRNTEAFF.

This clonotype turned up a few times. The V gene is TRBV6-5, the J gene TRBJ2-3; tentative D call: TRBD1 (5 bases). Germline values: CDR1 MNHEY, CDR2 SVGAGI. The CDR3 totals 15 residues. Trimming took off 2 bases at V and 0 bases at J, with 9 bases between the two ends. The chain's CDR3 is CASSYPGMSTDTQYF. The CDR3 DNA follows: TGTGCCAGCAGTTACCCAGGGATGAGCACAGATACGCAGTATTTT.

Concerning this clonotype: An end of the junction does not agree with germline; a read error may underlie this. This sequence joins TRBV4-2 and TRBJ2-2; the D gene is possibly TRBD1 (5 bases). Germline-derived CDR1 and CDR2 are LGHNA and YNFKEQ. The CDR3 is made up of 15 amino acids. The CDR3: CASGQGFREAGELFF. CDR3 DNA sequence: TGTGCCAGCGGCCAAGGCTTCAGGGAAGCCGGGGAGCTGTTTTTT.

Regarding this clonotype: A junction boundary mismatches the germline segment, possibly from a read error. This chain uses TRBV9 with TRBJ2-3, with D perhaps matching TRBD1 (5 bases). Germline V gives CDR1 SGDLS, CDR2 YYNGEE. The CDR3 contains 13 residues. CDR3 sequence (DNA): TGTGTCAGCGCGGCGGAGAACACAGGTACGCAGTATTTT. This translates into CVSAAENTGTQYF.

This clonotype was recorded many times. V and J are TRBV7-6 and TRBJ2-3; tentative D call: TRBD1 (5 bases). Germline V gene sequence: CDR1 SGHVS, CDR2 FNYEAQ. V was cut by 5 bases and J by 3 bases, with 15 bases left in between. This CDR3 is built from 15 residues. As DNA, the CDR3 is TGTGCCAGCAGCCCAGATCCAGGGTTTACAGATACGCAGTATTTT. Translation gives CASSPDPGFTDTQYF. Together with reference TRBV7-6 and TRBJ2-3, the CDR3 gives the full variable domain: GAGVSQSPRYKVTKRGQDVALRCDPISGHVSLYWYRQALGQGPEFLTYFNYEAQQDKSGLPNDRFSAERPEGSISTLTIQRTEQRDSAMYRCASSPDPGFTDTQYFGPGTRLTVL.

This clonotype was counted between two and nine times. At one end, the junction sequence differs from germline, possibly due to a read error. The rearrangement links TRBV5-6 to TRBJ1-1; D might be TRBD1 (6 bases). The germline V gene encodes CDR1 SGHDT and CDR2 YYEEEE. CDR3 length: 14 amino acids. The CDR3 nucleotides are TGTGCCAGCAGCTTTGGACAGATGAACGCTGAAGCTTTCTTT. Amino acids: CASSFGQMNAEAFF.

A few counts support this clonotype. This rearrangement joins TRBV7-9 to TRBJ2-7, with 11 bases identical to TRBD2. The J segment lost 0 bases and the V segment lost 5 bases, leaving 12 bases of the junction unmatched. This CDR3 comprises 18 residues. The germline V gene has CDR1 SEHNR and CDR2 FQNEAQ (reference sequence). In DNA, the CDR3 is TGTGCCAGCAGCCCTCAACTAGCGGGAGAATGGAGCTCCTACGAGCAGTACTTC. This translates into CASSPQLAGEWSSYEQYF. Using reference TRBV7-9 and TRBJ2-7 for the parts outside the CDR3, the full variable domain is DTGVSQNPRHKITKRGQNVTFRCDPISEHNRLYWYRQTLGQGPEFLTYFQNEAQLEKSRLLSDRFSAERPKGSFSTLEIQRTEQGDSAMYLCASSPQLAGEWSSYEQYFGPGTRLTVT.

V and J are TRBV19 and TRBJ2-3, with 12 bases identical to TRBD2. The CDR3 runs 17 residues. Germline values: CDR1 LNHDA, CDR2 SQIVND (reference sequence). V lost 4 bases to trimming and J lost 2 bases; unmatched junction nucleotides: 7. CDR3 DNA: TGTGCCAGTAGTACGCGGACTAGCGGGGCCCCCACAGATACGCAGTATTTT. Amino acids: CASSTRTSGAPTDTQYF. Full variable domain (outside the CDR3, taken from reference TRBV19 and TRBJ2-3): DGGITQSPKYLFRKEGQNVTLSCEQNLNHDAMYWYRQDPGQGLRLIYYSQIVNDFQKGDIAEGYSVSREKKESFPLTVTSAQKNPTAFYLCASSTRTSGAPTDTQYFGPGTRLTVL.

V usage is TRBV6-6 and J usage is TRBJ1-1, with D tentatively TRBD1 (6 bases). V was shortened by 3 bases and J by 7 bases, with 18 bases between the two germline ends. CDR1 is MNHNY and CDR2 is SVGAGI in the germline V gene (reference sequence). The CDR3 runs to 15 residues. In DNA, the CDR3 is TGTGCCAGCAGTTATTTAGGGGACACAGCCATTGAAGCTTTCTTT. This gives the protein CASSYLGDTAIEAFF.

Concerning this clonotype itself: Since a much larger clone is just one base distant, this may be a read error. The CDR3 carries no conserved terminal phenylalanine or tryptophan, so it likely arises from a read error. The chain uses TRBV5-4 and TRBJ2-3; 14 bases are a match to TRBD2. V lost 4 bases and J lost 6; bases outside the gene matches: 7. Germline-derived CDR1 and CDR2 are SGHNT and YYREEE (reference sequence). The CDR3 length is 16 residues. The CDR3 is CASSPGTSGSFDTQYV. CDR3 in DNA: TGTGCCAGCAGCCCCGGGACTAGCGGGAGTTTCGATACGCAGTATGTT.

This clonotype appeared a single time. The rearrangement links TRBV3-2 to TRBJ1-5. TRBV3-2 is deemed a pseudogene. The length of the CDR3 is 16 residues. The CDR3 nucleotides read TGTGCCAGCAGCCAAGACCGTCCAAGGAGCAATCAGCCCCAGCATTTT. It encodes CASSQDRPRSNQPQHF.

DNA for the CDR3: TGTGCCAGCACAATTGGCGGGACAGGGGTGACTCCTAGCACAGATACGCAGTATTTT. Amino acid sequence: CASTIGGTGVTPSTDTQYF. The chain joins TRBV2 to TRBJ2-3; 10 bases align to TRBD1. Germline trimming cut 7 bases from V and 0 bases from J; bases unmatched to any gene: 16. The CDR3 has 19 amino acids. Germline V CDR1 and CDR2: SNHLY, FYNNEI.

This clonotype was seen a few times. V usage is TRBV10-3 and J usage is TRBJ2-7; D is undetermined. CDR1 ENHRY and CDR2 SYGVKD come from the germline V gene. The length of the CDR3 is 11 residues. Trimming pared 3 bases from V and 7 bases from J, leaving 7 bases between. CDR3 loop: CAISESLEQYF. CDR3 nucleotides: TGTGCCATCAGTGAATCTCTGGAGCAGTACTTC.